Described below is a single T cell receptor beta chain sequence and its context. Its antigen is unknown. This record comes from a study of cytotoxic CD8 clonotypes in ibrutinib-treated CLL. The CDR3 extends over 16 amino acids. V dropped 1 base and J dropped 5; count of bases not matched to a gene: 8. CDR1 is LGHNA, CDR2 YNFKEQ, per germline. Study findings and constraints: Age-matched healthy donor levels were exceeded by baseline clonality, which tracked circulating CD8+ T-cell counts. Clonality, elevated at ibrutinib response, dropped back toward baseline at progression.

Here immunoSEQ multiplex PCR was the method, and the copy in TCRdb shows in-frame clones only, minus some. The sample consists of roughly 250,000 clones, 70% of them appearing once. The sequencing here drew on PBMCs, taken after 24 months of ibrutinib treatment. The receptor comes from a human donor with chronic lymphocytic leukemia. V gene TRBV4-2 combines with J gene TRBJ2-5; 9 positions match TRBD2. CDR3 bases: TGTGCCAGCAGCCAAGGAGGGCTAGCGGGACTGGAGACCCAGTACTTC. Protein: CASSQGGLAGLETQYF.